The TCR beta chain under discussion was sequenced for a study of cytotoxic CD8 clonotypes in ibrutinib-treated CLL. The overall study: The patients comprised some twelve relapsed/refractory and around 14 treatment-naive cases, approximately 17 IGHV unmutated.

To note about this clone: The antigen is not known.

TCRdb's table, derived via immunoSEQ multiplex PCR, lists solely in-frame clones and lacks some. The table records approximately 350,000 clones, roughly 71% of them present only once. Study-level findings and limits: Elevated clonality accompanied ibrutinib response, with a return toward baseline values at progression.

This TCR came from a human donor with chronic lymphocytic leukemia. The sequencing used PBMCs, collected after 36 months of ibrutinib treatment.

The CDR3 DNA is TGCGCCAGCAGCTCGACAGGGATCGAGCAGTACTTC. Its translation: CASSSTGIEQYF. This chain uses TRBV5-1 with TRBJ2-7, with 7 bases fitting TRBD1. Germline V gene sequence: CDR1 SGHRS, CDR2 YFSETQ. The CDR3 has 12 amino acids. Germline trimming cut 3 bases from V and 6 bases from J; bases unmatched to any gene: 3.